This TCR beta chain was observed in a study of blood T cell repertoires in COVID-19. Overall study: Some COVID-19 samples were acute and others convalescent; all came from the United States, Italy and Spain. In each case, the material was cDNA or gDNA derived from T cells, B-cell-depleted T cells, or PBMCs.

Per the authors' pipeline: Reference gene primer amplification in the assay estimated nucleated cell counts. This table comes from immunoSEQ multiplex PCR, and its TCRdb copy is limited to in-frame clones, with some not included. D and trimming were read from the DNA, whereas the V and J calls and clone size are those reported in that table. The table has around 170,000 clones, 80% to 90% seen once. The table lists this clone with a few counts. The sequence was collected from a man in his forties or fifties with active or convalescent COVID-19. Material for sequencing was peripheral blood.

CDR3 protein: CASSFPGEGNQPQHF. In nucleotides, the CDR3 is TGTGCCAGCAGTTTCCCCGGGGAAGGCAATCAGCCCCAGCATTTT. The gene calls are TRBV28 and TRBJ1-5, with D unresolved. V was pared by 3 bases and J by 2 bases, with 11 bases between. The CDR3 sequence is 15 residues long. Germline V gene lookup returns CDR1 MDHEN and CDR2 SYDVKM.